These 25 T cell receptor beta chains were sequenced from one sample in a study of memory CD4+ T cells and cytomegalovirus serostatus. The sort gate was single viable CD3+CD4+CD8-CD45RO+ cells for memory CD4+ T cells. Sequenced by immunoSEQ multiplex PCR; TCRdb stores in-frame clones only, minus some. The sample lists about 75,000 clones; just under 80% were seen once. The sequenced material came from memory CD4+ T cells from blood. The source of these receptors is an adult in good health and CMV-seropositive.

This clone was recorded once. The CDR3 coding sequence is TGCGCCAGCAGCTCCGGGTCTAGCACAGATACGCAGTATTTT. Amino acids: CASSSGSSTDTQYF. V and J are TRBV5-1 and TRBJ2-3; no clear D. Per germline, CDR1 SGHRS and CDR2 YFSETQ. This CDR3 comprises 14 residues. Trimming took 3 bases from V and 0 from J, leaving 8 bases between them.

This clone has a handful of counts. The rearrangement links TRBV28 to TRBJ1-5, with D hard to call. The V end lost 5 bases, the J end lost 4 bases, and 15 bases lay between the germline ends. The germline gives CDR1 MDHEN, CDR2 SYDVKM. This CDR3 region has 15 residues. This chain's CDR3 is CASSPSGLGNQPQHF. The CDR3 nucleotides read TGTGCCAGCAGTCCCTCCGGACTTGGGAATCAGCCCCAGCATTTT.

This clone has more than one count but fewer than ten. The CDR3 region is CASSLGQGYGNTIYF. The CDR3 region has the DNA TGTGCCAGCAGCTTAGGACAGGGATACGGAAACACCATATATTTT. The V gene is TRBV7-9, the J gene TRBJ1-3, with 7 bases lining up with TRBD1. V gave up 1 base and J gave up 4 bases; unmatched junction bases: 4. CDR3 size: 15 residues. Germline assignment: CDR1 SEHNR and CDR2 FQNEAQ (reference sequence).

This chain uses TRBV18 with TRBJ2-1; the match to TRBD1 covers 9 bases. The CDR3 is made up of 15 amino acids. The ends lost 3 bases at V and 4 bases at J; junction bases unmatched: 4. The V gene's germline CDR1 is KGHSH and CDR2 LQKENI. The CDR3 sequence: CASSPATGGYNEQFF. The CDR3 region has the DNA TGTGCCAGCTCACCGGCGACAGGGGGGTACAATGAGCAGTTCTTC.

The chain is built from TRBV7-2 and TRBJ2-5; no clear D. CDR3 length: 14 residues. CDR1 and CDR2 (germline): SGHTA, FQGNSA. V was shortened by 1 base and J by 7 bases, with 13 bases between the two germline ends. This CDR3 reads CASSLETIPATQYF. The DNA of the CDR3 is TGTGCCAGCAGCTTAGAAACCATACCAGCGACCCAGTACTTC.

This chain uses TRBV6-6 with TRBJ1-3; D is unresolved. Trimming took 3 bases from V and 0 from J, leaving 9 bases between them. Germline CDR1 reads MNHNY; CDR2 reads SVGAGI (reference sequence). There are 15 residues in the CDR3. The CDR3 nucleotides are TGTGCCAGCAGTTATAAAGAGCCCTCTGGAAACACCATATATTTT. Amino acids: CASSYKEPSGNTIYF.

The genes are TRBV9 and TRBJ2-1; tentatively, D is TRBD2 (5 bases). The CDR3 loop spans 15 amino acids. Trimming took 4 bases from V and 8 from J, leaving 19 bases between them. Germline loops: CDR1 SGDLS, CDR2 YYNGEE. CDR3 protein: CASSFSGWGPDEQFF. In DNA form, the CDR3 reads TGTGCCAGCAGCTTTTCGGGATGGGGTCCCGATGAGCAGTTCTTC.

Here the CDR3 reads CASSYSRNSNQPQHF. The DNA for the CDR3 is TGTGCCAGCAGTTACTCCCGTAATAGCAATCAGCCCCAGCATTTT. This chain joins TRBV6-5 and TRBJ1-5; D call uncertain. From germline, CDR1 is MNHEY and CDR2 SVGAGI. Trimming removed 0 bases from V and 0 bases from J, with 6 bases in between. The CDR3 runs 15 residues.

This chain joins TRBV6-5 and TRBJ2-7, with TRBD1 matching over 7 bases. The V segment lost 6 bases and the J segment 3 bases; nucleotides outside the gene matches: 5. Germline CDR1 MNHEY, CDR2 SVGAGI. The CDR3 is 13 residues long. This CDR3 is CASRTTGNYEQYF. CDR3 DNA sequence: TGTGCCAGCAGAACGACAGGGAACTACGAGCAGTACTTC.

CDR3 DNA sequence: TGCGCCAGCAGCCAAGAGCGGGGAGTTCAGCCCCAGCATTTT. Its protein is CASSQERGVQPQHF. The rearrangement joins TRBV4-3 to TRBJ1-5; D unclear. CDR3 size: 14 residues. Deletions cut 0 bases from V and 6 bases from J, with 9 bases between. From germline, CDR1 is LGHNA and CDR2 YSLEER.

This clone showed up just a few times. The CDR3 loop reads CASSPGDLSGSDTQYF. The CDR3 coding sequence is TGCGCCAGCAGCCCCGGGGACCTCTCGGGTTCGGATACGCAGTATTTT. The V and J genes are TRBV5-1 and TRBJ2-3; D could derive from TRBD1 or TRBD2 (5 bases each). Trimming removed 4 bases at V and 6 bases at J, with 21 bases between. Looked up from germline, CDR1 is SGHRS and CDR2 is YFSETQ. The CDR3 runs to 16 residues.

The chain recombines TRBV4-2 with TRBJ1-1; possible D gene TRBD1, 5 bases. From germline, CDR1 is LGHNA and CDR2 YNFKEQ. The CDR3 consists of 13 residues. V was pared by 4 bases and J by 5 bases, with 11 bases between. The CDR3 region is CASSRGPGTEAFF. The CDR3 region has the DNA TGTGCCAGCAGCCGGGGCCCGGGGACTGAAGCTTTCTTT.

The chain carries TRBV5-4 and TRBJ1-3; the D is unclear. Germline V lookup: CDR1 SGHNT, CDR2 YYREEE (reference sequence). Trimming removed 2 bases at V and 2 bases at J, with 11 bases between. This CDR3 has 15 amino acids. DNA of the CDR3: TGTGCCAGCAGCTTCGGACTAGACGCTGGAAACACCATATATTTT. Translating it yields CASSFGLDAGNTIYF. The full variable domain, with the rest looked up from reference TRBV5-4 and TRBJ1-3, is ETGVTQSPTHLIKTRGQQVTLRCSSQSGHNTVSWYQQALGQGPQFIFQYYREEENGRGNFPPRFSGLQFPNYSSELNVNALELDDSALYLCASSFGLDAGNTIYFGEGSWLTVV.

V gene TRBV9 combines with J gene TRBJ1-3; 12 bases map to TRBD1. V lost 4 bases to trimming and J lost 2 bases; unmatched junction nucleotides: 7. This CDR3 is 17 amino acids long. Germline V lookup: CDR1 SGDLS, CDR2 YYNGEE. Here the CDR3 reads CASSIGTGGYTGNTIYF. CDR3 coding DNA: TGTGCCAGCAGCATTGGGACAGGGGGCTATACTGGAAACACCATATATTTT. Variable domain in full (rest from reference TRBV9 and TRBJ1-3): DSGVTQTPKHLITATGQRVTLRCSPRSGDLSVYWYQQSLDQGLQFLIQYYNGEERAKGNILERFSAQQFPDLHSELNLSSLELGDSALYFCASSIGTGGYTGNTIYFGEGSWLTVV.

This clone was picked up a small number of times. V gene TRBV7-2 combines with J gene TRBJ2-3, with D tentatively TRBD1 (6 bases). The CDR3 contains 12 residues. The V end lost 10 bases, the J end lost 2 bases, and 10 bases lay between the germline ends. Germline V gene sequence: CDR1 SGHTA, CDR2 FQGNSA. The DNA for the CDR3 is TGTGCCACCAGGACAGACACAGATACGCAGTATTTT. This codes for CATRTDTDTQYF.

The DNA for the CDR3 is TGCGCCAGCAGCTTGGAGGGACTAGGACAAGAGACCCAGTACTTC. Its protein product is CASSLEGLGQETQYF. The chain combines TRBV5-1 with TRBJ2-5; 8 bases align to TRBD2. Trimming at V came to 0 bases and at J to 2 bases, leaving 3 bases not matched to a gene. Germline CDR1 and CDR2: SGHRS and YFSETQ. This CDR3 comprises 15 residues. Variable domain in full (rest from reference TRBV5-1 and TRBJ2-5): KAGVTQTPRYLIKTRGQQVTLSCSPISGHRSVSWYQQTPGQGLQFLFEYFSETQRNKGNFPGRFSGRQFSNSRSEMNVSTLELGDSALYLCASSLEGLGQETQYFGPGTRLLVL.

The rearrangement links TRBV15 to TRBJ2-3; 16 nucleotides line up with TRBD2. CDR1 LNHNV and CDR2 YYDKDF come from the germline V gene (reference sequence). CDR3 length: 17 residues. V lost 3 bases to trimming and J lost 0 bases; unmatched junction nucleotides: 0. Here the CDR3 DNA reads TGTGCCACCAGCAGGGGACTAGCGGGAGGGAGCACAGATACGCAGTATTTT. As protein: CATSRGLAGGSTDTQYF.

The chain's CDR3 is CATSKNGGRGTGELFF. CDR3 nucleotide sequence: TGTGCCACCAGCAAAAACGGGGGGCGTGGCACCGGGGAGCTGTTTTTT. The V gene is TRBV15, the J gene TRBJ2-2; maybe TRBD2 (7 bases). Trimming took off 4 bases at V and 4 bases at J, with 16 bases between the two ends. The germline CDR1 and CDR2 sequences are LNHNV and YYDKDF (reference sequence). The CDR3 is 16 amino acids. The variable domain in full, completed from reference TRBV15 and TRBJ2-2, reads DAMVIQNPRYQVTQFGKPVTLSCSQTLNHNVMYWYQQKSSQAPKLLFHYYDKDFNNEADTPDNFQSRRPNTSFCFLDIRSPGLGDTAMYLCATSKNGGRGTGELFFGEGSRLTVL.

The chain links TRBV27 to TRBJ2-3; D is tentatively TRBD1 or TRBD2 (6 bases each). The CDR3 extends over 14 amino acids. CDR1 and CDR2 (germline): MNHEY, SMNVEV (reference sequence). V was trimmed by 8 bases and J by 2 bases, leaving 14 bases between them. The chain's CDR3 is CASGGQASTDTQYF. The CDR3 bases are TGTGCCAGCGGGGGGCAGGCGTCCACAGATACGCAGTATTTT.

This clone was detected only a few times. The rearrangement joins TRBV29-1 to TRBJ2-2; D gene ambiguous. Deletions cut 8 bases from V and 0 bases from J, with 13 bases between. Per germline, CDR1 SQVTM and CDR2 ANQGSEA. The CDR3 is made up of 14 amino acids. This CDR3 is CSFSRNTNTGELFF. CDR3 DNA sequence: TGCAGCTTCAGCAGGAACACGAACACCGGGGAGCTGTTTTTT.

This clone has at least ten counts. This CDR3 is CASSWQLGTSASPEAYNEQFF. The CDR3 DNA reads TGCGCCAGCAGCTGGCAACTCGGGACTAGCGCTTCCCCGGAGGCCTACAATGAGCAGTTCTTC. The chain uses TRBV5-1 and TRBJ2-1; 10 nucleotides agree with TRBD2. Trimming removed 3 bases from V and 2 bases from J; junction bases left unmatched: 20. This CDR3 spans 21 amino acids. The germline V gene has CDR1 SGHRS and CDR2 YFSETQ.

V is TRBV15 and J is TRBJ2-1, with unresolved D. The CDR3 totals 12 residues. V was trimmed by 5 bases and J by 3 bases, leaving 5 bases between them. Looked up from germline, CDR1 is LNHNV and CDR2 is YYDKDF (reference sequence). This CDR3 is CATSVGYNEQFF. The CDR3 coding sequence is TGTGCCACCAGCGTGGGCTACAATGAGCAGTTCTTC.

This clone was seen only a few times. The rearrangement links TRBV19 to TRBJ2-7; D uncertain. V was pared by 6 bases and J by 1 base, with 10 bases between. Germline values: CDR1 LNHDA, CDR2 SQIVND (reference sequence). The CDR3 spans 13 residues. CDR3 in amino acids: CASRLSRSYEQYF. The CDR3 DNA follows: TGTGCCAGTAGGCTATCTAGATCCTACGAGCAGTACTTC.

The V and J genes are TRBV5-4 and TRBJ1-6, with TRBD1 matching over 9 bases. Germline assignment: CDR1 SGHNT and CDR2 YYREEE (reference sequence). J was trimmed by 8 bases and V by 4 bases; bases with no gene match: 7. This CDR3 contains 15 residues. CDR3 sequence reads: CASSPGQGSDSPLHF. As DNA, the CDR3 is TGTGCCAGCAGCCCCGGACAGGGGTCGGATTCACCCCTCCACTTT.

The V gene is TRBV9, the J gene TRBJ2-3; no clear D gene. The CDR3 is 14 residues long. Germline CDR1 is SGDLS and CDR2 is YYNGEE. Deletions cut 0 bases from V and 1 base from J, with 6 bases between. CDR3 nucleotide sequence: TGTGCCAGCAGCGTAGACCAGGGCACAGATACGCAGTATTTT. Its protein is CASSVDQGTDTQYF.